These 20 T cell receptor beta chains originate from one sample sequenced in a study of blood T cell repertoires in COVID-19. Sequenced by immunoSEQ multiplex PCR; TCRdb stores in-frame clones only, minus some. This repertoire shows roughly 140,000 clones, 80% to 85% found once; its top ten account for about 7.5%. The sequenced sample was peripheral blood. These receptors were obtained from a human donor in a cohort sampled during active COVID-19.

The chain links TRBV18 to TRBJ2-5, with D perhaps TRBD2 (6 bases). Germline V lookup: CDR1 KGHSH, CDR2 LQKENI. Trimming stripped 3 bases from V and 5 bases from J, with 13 bases between. This CDR3 comprises 14 residues. The CDR3 sequence: CASSPQQAGETQYF. The CDR3 region has the DNA TGTGCCAGCTCACCCCAACAGGCGGGGGAGACCCAGTACTTC.

The chain has TRBV24-1 and TRBJ2-2; 10 bases align to TRBD1. V dropped 7 bases and J dropped 3; count of bases not matched to a gene: 4. The CDR3 sequence is 15 residues long. Per germline, CDR1 KGHDR and CDR2 SFDVKD. The CDR3 reads CATSAGTGDTGELFF. CDR3 sequence (DNA): TGTGCCACCAGCGCCGGGACAGGGGACACCGGGGAGCTGTTTTTT.

The chain recombines TRBV7-7 with TRBJ2-1; 11 bases line up with TRBD2. Trimming cost V 1 base and J 9 bases; bases outside gene matches: 5. Germline values: CDR1 SSHAT, CDR2 FNYEAQ (reference sequence). This CDR3 is built from 15 residues. CDR3 sequence: CASSLGLAGGGEQFF. The CDR3 DNA is TGTGCCAGCAGCTTAGGTCTAGCGGGAGGAGGTGAGCAGTTCTTC.

This clone occurred many times. Other DNA sequences in the same sample also yield this CDR3. This chain uses TRBV6-5 with TRBJ2-1, with TRBD2 matching over 11 bases. V was pared by 6 bases and J by 4 bases, with 2 bases of the junction left unmatched. CDR3 length: 14 residues. The germline V gene encodes CDR1 MNHEY and CDR2 SVGAGI. The CDR3, as DNA: TGTGCCAGCAGCAGGACTAGCGGGTACAATGAGCAGTTCTTC. This sequence encodes CASSRTSGYNEQFF.

The chain combines TRBV29-1 with TRBJ2-3, with 7 nucleotides matching TRBD2. The germline gives CDR1 SQVTM, CDR2 ANQGSEA. The CDR3 totals 18 residues. Unmatched junction bases numbered 12, after V lost 0 bases and J lost 0 bases. This CDR3 reads CSVEEVGGSYSSTDTQYF. The DNA for the CDR3 is TGCAGCGTTGAAGAAGTCGGGGGGTCATACTCTAGCACAGATACGCAGTATTTT.

The CDR3: CASSFRTSGILYNEQFF. In DNA form, the CDR3 reads TGTGCCAGCAGTTTCCGGACTAGCGGGATATTATACAATGAGCAGTTCTTC. The rearrangement joins TRBV6-2 or TRBV6-3 to TRBJ2-1; 12 bases fit TRBD2. Per the germline V gene, CDR1 is MNHEY and CDR2 is SVGEGT. V lost 4 bases to trimming and J lost 4 bases; unmatched junction nucleotides: 8. CDR3 length equals 17 residues.

The chain links TRBV4-3 to TRBJ2-3; tentative D call: TRBD2 (6 bases). The CDR3 is made up of 16 amino acids. Trimming removed 1 base at V and 2 bases at J, with 13 bases between. Germline lookup yields CDR1 LGHNA and CDR2 YSLEER. CDR3 loop: CASSQAWAGFTDTQYF. DNA of the CDR3: TGCGCCAGCAGCCAAGCGTGGGCGGGATTCACAGATACGCAGTATTTT.

Ten or more counts support this clone. The chain couples TRBV4-3 to TRBJ2-7; 11 bases map to TRBD1. CDR1 LGHNA and CDR2 YSLEER come from the germline V gene. J gave up 6 bases and V 0 bases, and 4 bases lay outside the gene matches. The CDR3 runs to 15 residues. CDR3 residues: CASSQDRTGGGEQYF. The CDR3 region has the DNA TGCGCCAGCAGCCAAGATCGGACAGGGGGCGGCGAGCAGTACTTC.

The gene calls are TRBV18 and TRBJ2-5, with 10 bases matching TRBD1. This CDR3 contains 18 residues. CDR1 and CDR2 from the germline V gene are KGHSH and LQKENI. V shed 3 bases, J shed 0 bases, and the junction held 10 bases outside the gene matches. The CDR3 bases are TGTGCCAGCTCACCCAAGCGACAGGGGGCGCTTAACCAAGAGACCCAGTACTTC. Protein: CASSPKRQGALNQETQYF.

This clone was observed a few times. This chain uses TRBV15 with TRBJ1-6, with D possibly TRBD1 on 5 matching bases. Per the germline V gene, CDR1 is LNHNV and CDR2 is YYDKDF (reference sequence). V lost 3 bases and J 10 bases, leaving 13 bases between the germline ends. This CDR3 spans 14 amino acids. CDR3 protein: CATSSRDSGSPLHF. The CDR3 DNA is TGTGCCACCAGCAGTCGGGACTCTGGCTCACCCCTCCACTTT.

The V call is TRBV29-1, the J call TRBJ1-1; TRBD1 is a possible D gene (6 bases). The CDR3 extends over 16 amino acids. The V gene lost 3 bases and the J gene lost 1 base, with 18 bases spanning the gap. Germline-derived CDR1 and CDR2 are SQVTM and ANQGSEA. The CDR3 region is CSVDDTGKGPNTEAFF. DNA of the CDR3: TGCAGCGTTGACGATACAGGGAAGGGGCCGAACACTGAAGCTTTCTTT.

The rearrangement links TRBV5-4 to TRBJ2-1, with a tentative D call TRBD2 (5 bases). Looked up from germline, CDR1 is SGHNT and CDR2 is YYREEE (reference sequence). The CDR3 totals 15 residues. The V end was cut by 4 bases, the J end by 2 bases, with 13 bases between. CDR3 sequence: CASSQEGNPYNEQFF. The CDR3 DNA follows: TGTGCCAGCAGCCAAGAGGGTAACCCCTACAATGAGCAGTTCTTC.

V gene TRBV27 combines with J gene TRBJ1-6; 10 nucleotides match TRBD1. J gave up 10 bases and V 6 bases, and 6 bases lay outside the gene matches. The germline CDR1 and CDR2 sequences are MNHEY and SMNVEV (reference sequence). This CDR3 comprises 14 residues. The CDR3 spells CASSSWDRGSPLHF. CDR3 bases: TGTGCCAGCAGCTCCTGGGACAGGGGATCACCCCTCCACTTT.

The chain carries TRBV28 and TRBJ2-5, with D possibly TRBD1 on 6 matching bases. The CDR3 is made up of 14 amino acids. Per the germline V gene, CDR1 is MDHEN and CDR2 is SYDVKM. V dropped 2 bases and J dropped 1 base, with 8 bases sitting between them. For the CDR3, the DNA is TGTGCCAGCAGTTTAGTGACAGGCCAAGAGACCCAGTACTTC. It codes for CASSLVTGQETQYF. Complete variable domain (other parts from reference TRBV28 and TRBJ2-5): DVKVTQSSRYLVKRTGEKVFLECVQDMDHENMFWYRQDPGLGLRLIYFSYDVKMKEKGDIPEGYSVSREKKERFSLILESASTNQTSMYLCASSLVTGQETQYFGPGTRLLVL.

The rearrangement uses TRBV4-3 and TRBJ1-5; D is unclear. V was pared by 0 bases and J by 4 bases, with 4 bases between. Per germline, CDR1 LGHNA and CDR2 YSLEER. The CDR3 extends over 13 amino acids. The CDR3 loop is CASSQDHNQPQHF. CDR3 nucleotides: TGCGCCAGCAGCCAAGATCATAATCAGCCCCAGCATTTT.

The chain combines TRBV3-1 (or the pseudogene TRBV3-2) with TRBJ2-5, with D possibly matching TRBD2 (5 bases). The CDR3 is 14 amino acids. The germline V gene encodes CDR1 LGHDT and CDR2 YNNKEL (reference sequence). Trimming removed 0 bases at V and 5 bases at J, with 10 bases between. The CDR3 region has the DNA TGTGCCAGCAGCCAAGAAACTAGACGGGAGACCCAGTACTTC. This gives the protein CASSQETRRETQYF.

In its sample, this clone was seen once. The chain recombines TRBV6-2 or TRBV6-3 with TRBJ1-2; D might be TRBD1 (5 bases). The CDR3 runs 12 residues. Trimming removed 5 bases from V and 7 bases from J, with 11 bases in between. Germline V CDR1 and CDR2: MNHEY, SVGEGT. DNA for the CDR3: TGTGCCAGCAGTCCCGGACAATTTGGCTACACCTTC. This translates into CASSPGQFGYTF.

The chain links TRBV18 to TRBJ2-7, with a possible D match to TRBD1 (6 bases). Trimming shortened V by 2 bases and J by 1 base, and 12 bases separated the two germline ends. The germline gives CDR1 KGHSH, CDR2 LQKENI. The CDR3 runs 15 residues. This CDR3 is CASSPNRVESYEQYF. In DNA form, the CDR3 reads TGTGCCAGCTCACCAAACAGGGTGGAGTCCTACGAGCAGTACTTC.

The chain has TRBV29-1 and TRBJ2-2; D unclear. Germline-derived CDR1 and CDR2 are SQVTM and ANQGSEA. The ends were cut back, 4 bases at V and 2 bases at J, with 5 bases in the middle. There are 12 residues in the CDR3. The CDR3 region has the DNA TGCAGCGTTGTAGCAAACACCGGGGAGCTGTTTTTT. It specifies CSVVANTGELFF.

The sample holds a few counts of this clone. The chain combines TRBV27 with TRBJ1-5, with TRBD1 as a possible D gene (6 bases). Per the germline V gene, CDR1 is MNHEY and CDR2 is SMNVEV (reference sequence). Trimming took off 6 bases at V and 3 bases at J, with 9 bases between the two ends. The CDR3 runs 13 residues. CDR3 nucleotides: TGTGCCAGCAGCGACAGGAACAATCAGCCCCAGCATTTT. Amino acid sequence: CASSDRNNQPQHF.